Sequencing of this T cell receptor (beta chain) was carried out in a study of regulatory T cells in long-lasting Graves disease listed by TCRdb under 2021. Study-level background: To count as having persistent Graves' disease, a patient had to have received antithyroid drug treatment for over 5 years with TSH receptor autoantibodies remaining persistently positive. On average, persistent Graves' disease patients in the clinical cohort had been on antithyroid drugs for about 9.7 years. Persistent Graves' disease patients were compared with newly diagnosed Graves' disease patients by peripheral blood TCR sequencing and RNA sequencing. A total of around 35 samples underwent TCR sequencing: about 13 from persistent and about 20 from newly diagnosed Graves' disease patients. The study took place in China and was registered as a clinical trial. The investigation overall reported the following: Only the TCR beta chain was sequenced and analyzed. Only peripheral blood was studied, because thyroid tissue, the primary lesion, was inaccessible. A larger number of public clonotypes was shared among persistent patients (2,741) than among newly diagnosed patients (roughly 980). TRBV28, TRBJ1-2 and TRBJ2-5 were preferentially used in persistent disease, while TRBV20-1 and TRBJ2-1 were favored in newly diagnosed disease. The authors noted that the small sample size was a limitation that may lower accuracy. Compared with newly diagnosed patients, persistent Graves' disease patients had lower TCR Shannon entropy and fewer highly expanded clones, which suggests clonal expansion.

Only a few counts were recorded for this clonotype. Its antigen has not been determined. No base-level quality is on record; no much larger clone is a single base apart. Receptor libraries were prepared by multiplex PCR. TCRdb records Illumina HiSeq 4000 as the sequencer. To build TCR beta libraries, CDR3 regions were amplified by Arm-PCR using iRepertoire HTBI primers. PCR products were gel purified before sequencing. Under the source paper's analysis protocol: Gene usage analysis of CDR3 amino acid clonotypes used the roughly 60 TRBV and 12 to 15 TRBJ segments found across samples. Filtered high-quality paired reads were merged into contigs using COPE and FqMerger. BLAST was used to align contigs to IMGT TRBV, TRBD and TRBJ reference genes, and CDR3 was defined according to IMGT. Highly expanded clones were defined as clonotypes with a frequency above 0.1%. Repertoire diversity was measured by Shannon entropy, and V-J evenness by the Gini coefficient. Clonotypes shared by more than one individual were considered public. Starting from the raw public reads, TCRdb applied fastp trimming at Q25, assembled clones with MiXCR and retained in-frame beta chains. Each CDR3 protein appears once, grouped with its most common genes and DNA. The V and J calls follow TCRdb's processing rather than the paper's. Recorded for this sample are roughly 300,000 distinct CDR3 sequences; 20% to 25% of them occurred a single time. Roughly three fifths of the sample goes to the ten largest clones.

CDR3 length: 12 amino acids, cysteine to phenylalanine. Only the CDR3 DNA is retained, 36 bases long and in frame from the first base. Trimming leaves V shorter by 6 bases and J shorter by 8 bases, with the junction holding 6 bases beyond the gene matches. CDR1 and CDR2, per the germline V gene (reference sequence), are MNHEY and SMNVEV. The time point label on this specimen signifies: persistent/refractory GD, antithyroid drugs over 5 years with positive TRAb. For both TCR sequencing and RNA sequencing, RNA was extracted from PBMCs using TRIzol. The diagnosis of Graves' disease was made according to American Thyroid Association guidelines. The patients came from an endocrinology department in Xi'an, China. Each patient gave about 8.1 milliliters of peripheral blood, collected in an EDTA anticoagulant tube. Ficoll Paque Plus density gradient separation was used to isolate PBMCs, and no further T cell sorting was performed. An Agilent 2100 Bioanalyzer and agarose gel were used to assess RNA quality, and a NanoDrop 2000 was used to measure RNA concentration.

This receptor was taken from a female donor with Graves disease. The material sequenced was peripheral blood mononuclear cells (PBMCs), taken when the disease was refractory, from a patient treated with antithyroid drugs. Recombination linked TRBV27 to TRBJ1-2; TRBD1 agrees with 7 junctional bases. The CDR3 protein: CASRSGGRGYTF. The DNA sequence follows: TGTGCCAGCAGGTCAGGGGGGAGGGGCTACACCTTC.